A single sample is the source of the 20 T cell receptor beta chains below, sequenced in a study of OX40 agonist ivuxolimab in advanced cancers. Library creation used the immunoSEQ multiplex PCR assay. TCRdb stores this immuneACCESS table with in-frame sequences only. Part of the clones is absent; in the studies checked, under half of the shortfall reflects unresolved V genes, and no reason is known for the rest. The sample table records about 19,000 clones; roughly 74% of these occur just once. The ten top clones hold about 26% of the sample. Specimen: CD4+ or CD8+ T cells sorted from blood, collected in a trial of the OX40 agonist ivuxolimab. These receptors were collected from an adult with an advanced solid tumor such as melanoma, head and neck, liver or kidney cancer.

This clone was counted between two and nine times. The rearrangement links TRBV29-1 to TRBJ1-4, with 9 bases identical to TRBD1. Germline lookup yields CDR1 SQVTM and CDR2 ANQGSEA. V shed 6 bases and J 6 bases; nucleotides not matched to a gene: 8. The CDR3 contains 14 residues. As DNA, the CDR3 is TGCAGCGTGGGTCGGACAGGGGCGGATGAAAAACTGTTTTTT. Its translation is CSVGRTGADEKLFF. The full variable domain, its missing parts supplied by reference TRBV29-1 and TRBJ1-4, is SAVISQKPSRDICQRGTSLTIQCQVDSQVTMMFWYRQQPGQSLTLIATANQGSEATYESGFVIDKFPISRPNLTFSTLTVSNMSPEDSSIYLCSVGRTGADEKLFFGSGTQLSVL.

This chain links TRBV28 with TRBJ1-1, with unresolved D. The CDR3 has 12 amino acids. Germline V lookup: CDR1 MDHEN, CDR2 SYDVKM. Trimming stripped 3 bases from V and 5 bases from J, with 7 bases between. CDR3 residues: CASSFRGTEAFF. The CDR3 coding sequence is TGTGCCAGCAGTTTTCGGGGTACTGAAGCTTTCTTT.

The rearrangement links TRBV7-9 to TRBJ1-5, with D uncertain. Germline lookup yields CDR1 SEHNR and CDR2 FQNEAQ (reference sequence). The CDR3 extends over 12 amino acids. V dropped 5 bases and J dropped 5 bases, with 7 bases sitting between them. DNA for the CDR3: TGTGCCAGCAGCGAAGGGTATCAGCCCCAGCATTTT. This translates into CASSEGYQPQHF. The variable domain in full, completed from reference TRBV7-9 and TRBJ1-5, reads DTGVSQNPRHKITKRGQNVTFRCDPISEHNRLYWYRQTLGQGPEFLTYFQNEAQLEKSRLLSDRFSAERPKGSFSTLEIQRTEQGDSAMYLCASSEGYQPQHFGDGTRLSIL.

This sequence joins TRBV29-1 and TRBJ2-7; 13 nucleotides match TRBD2. V trimming: 3 bases; J trimming: 3 bases; junction bases outside the gene matches: 2. Germline loops: CDR1 SQVTM, CDR2 ANQGSEA. This CDR3 has 14 residues. The DNA for the CDR3 is TGCAGCGTTGATGGGACTAGCGGGGTCTACGAGCAGTACTTC. As protein: CSVDGTSGVYEQYF.

V gene TRBV9 combines with J gene TRBJ2-7, with 10 positions matching TRBD1. This CDR3 has 14 amino acids. CDR1 is SGDLS, CDR2 YYNGEE, per germline. V was pared by 4 bases and J by 6 bases, with 7 bases of the junction left unmatched. DNA for the CDR3: TGTGCCAGCAGCTCGACAGGGGGCTATAGCGAGCAGTACTTC. Its protein product is CASSSTGGYSEQYF.

Notes on this clone: The germline gene is not matched at one end of the junction; a read error may be the cause. The genes are TRBV28 and TRBJ2-7, with TRBD1 as a possible D gene (6 bases). Per the germline V gene, CDR1 is MDHEN and CDR2 is SYDVKM. The CDR3 sequence is 14 residues long. CDR3 sequence reads: CAGSLSLGGGEQYF. CDR3 in DNA: TGTGCCGGCAGTTTATCGCTAGGGGGTGGCGAGCAGTACTTC. Supplemented by reference TRBV28 and TRBJ2-7, the full variable domain reads DVKVTQSSRYLVKRTGEKVFLECVQDMDHENMFWYRQDPGLGLRLIYFSYDVKMKEKGDIPEGYSVSREKKERFSLILESASTNQTSMYLCAGSLSLGGGEQYFGPGTRLTVT.

The chain recombines TRBV6-6 with TRBJ2-7; no definite D call. V was shortened by 0 bases and J by 2 bases, with 11 bases between the two germline ends. CDR1 is MNHNY, CDR2 SVGAGI, per germline (reference sequence). CDR3 length: 15 residues. CDR3 DNA: TGTGCCAGCAGTTACTCGATTCGAACAGCCTACGAGCAGTACTTC. Encoded protein: CASSYSIRTAYEQYF.

The chain couples TRBV27 to TRBJ2-7, with TRBD1 identical over 9 bases. Per germline, CDR1 MNHEY and CDR2 SMNVEV (reference sequence). With V trimmed by 5 bases and J by 0 bases, 5 bases remained unmatched. This CDR3 is 15 amino acids long. DNA of the CDR3: TGTGCCAGCAGTAAGACAGGGGGTCCCTCCTACGAGCAGTACTTC. This encodes CASSKTGGPSYEQYF.

The rearrangement joins TRBV6-6 to TRBJ2-5; possibly TRBD2 for D (6 bases). Germline V gene sequence: CDR1 MNHNY, CDR2 SVGAGI (reference sequence). The CDR3 contains 14 residues. Deletions cut 3 bases from V and 5 bases from J, with 13 bases between. The CDR3 protein is CASSYLAKGETQYF. CDR3 coding DNA: TGTGCCAGCAGTTATCTAGCGAAGGGTGAGACCCAGTACTTC.

This clone appeared once. This sequence joins TRBV11-2 and TRBJ2-3; TRBD2 aligns across 11 bases. The CDR3 covers 15 residues. J gave up 5 bases and V 3 bases, and 4 bases lay outside the gene matches. The germline V gene has CDR1 SGHAT and CDR2 FQNNGV. The CDR3 region is CASSFVAGGLDTQYF. CDR3 sequence (DNA): TGTGCCAGCAGCTTCGTAGCGGGGGGGCTAGATACGCAGTATTTT.

The CDR3 DNA is TGTGCCAGCAGGCATTGGGTCACCGGGGAGCTGTTTTTT. Translated, it gives CASRHWVTGELFF. The rearrangement joins TRBV27 to TRBJ2-2; D is unresolved. Germline-derived CDR1 and CDR2 are MNHEY and SMNVEV (reference sequence). V was trimmed by 6 bases and J by 4 bases, leaving 9 bases between them. The CDR3 contains 13 residues.

The chain couples TRBV11-2 to TRBJ2-7; 8 positions agree with TRBD1. The CDR3 has 12 amino acids. Germline CDR1 SGHAT, CDR2 FQNNGV. V trimming: 4 bases; J trimming: 6 bases; junction bases outside the gene matches: 2. CDR3 residues: CASSSTGGEQYF. CDR3 in DNA: TGTGCCAGCAGCTCCACAGGGGGCGAGCAGTACTTC.

The rearrangement joins TRBV12-5 to TRBJ1-4; D may be TRBD1 (5 bases). The CDR3 runs to 18 residues. The germline V gene encodes CDR1 LGHNT and CDR2 FRNRAP. V was clipped by 0 bases and J by 6 bases, with 20 bases between them. CDR3 protein: CASGLVRSIRDRYEKLFF. In DNA, the CDR3 is TGTGCTAGTGGTTTGGTACGGTCAATCCGGGACCGCTATGAAAAACTGTTTTTT.

This clone was counted a few times. The CDR3 bases are TGCGCCAGCAGTGAGTCTAGAGCAACAGGGCCTCGGGAGACCCAGTACTTC. It encodes CASSESRATGPRETQYF. The rearrangement uses TRBV10-1 and TRBJ2-5, with D perhaps TRBD1 (6 bases). The germline V and J ends were trimmed by 0 bases and 5 bases, with 19 bases remaining between them. Per germline, CDR1 WNHNN and CDR2 SYGVQD (reference sequence). The CDR3 sequence is 17 residues long.

This chain links TRBV13 with TRBJ2-1; the match to TRBD1 covers 7 bases. CDR3 length: 17 residues. V lost 1 base, J lost 0 bases, and 6 bases stayed unmatched. The germline gives CDR1 PRHDT, CDR2 FYEKMQ (reference sequence). This CDR3 reads CASSLDRDRSSYNEQFF. DNA for the CDR3: TGTGCCAGCAGCTTAGACCGGGACAGAAGCTCCTACAATGAGCAGTTCTTC.

This chain joins TRBV15 and TRBJ2-1, with 8 bases aligning to TRBD2. CDR3 length equals 15 residues. Germline CDR1 is LNHNV and CDR2 is YYDKDF (reference sequence). Trimming cost V 8 bases and J 4 bases; bases outside gene matches: 10. As DNA, the CDR3 is TGTGCCACCCGGACTAGCCACCTACTTTACAATGAGCAGTTCTTC. Translation: CATRTSHLLYNEQFF.

J is TRBJ2-3 and V is TRBV7-9; 10 bases are a match to TRBD2. The CDR3 runs 16 residues. Germline V lookup: CDR1 SEHNR, CDR2 FQNEAQ (reference sequence). V shed 5 bases, J shed 2 bases, and the junction held 7 bases outside the gene matches. In DNA form, the CDR3 reads TGTGCCAGCAGCGCGCTAGCGGGGGTTCTCACAGATACGCAGTATTTT. This translates into CASSALAGVLTDTQYF. Variable domain in full (rest from reference TRBV7-9 and TRBJ2-3): DTGVSQNPRHKITKRGQNVTFRCDPISEHNRLYWYRQTLGQGPEFLTYFQNEAQLEKSRLLSDRFSAERPKGSFSTLEIQRTEQGDSAMYLCASSALAGVLTDTQYFGPGTRLTVL.

This clone turned up a few times. The chain employs TRBV4-1 and TRBJ2-7; 7 bases agree with TRBD1. V dropped 5 bases and J dropped 4; count of bases not matched to a gene: 5. Germline V gene sequence: CDR1 MGHRA, CDR2 YSYEKL. CDR3 length: 13 amino acids. Written as DNA, the CDR3 is TGCGCCAGCAGCACCGGGACAGCGTACGAGCAGTACTTC. As protein: CASSTGTAYEQYF.

CDR3 DNA: TGTGCCAGCAGAGGAGGCTTGCCCTACGAGCAGTACTTC. It encodes CASRGGLPYEQYF. The J gene is TRBJ2-7, the V gene TRBV2; a possible D gene is TRBD2 (5 bases). The CDR3 spans 13 residues. Trimming cost V 6 bases and J 2 bases, with 11 bases left between them. Germline CDR1 is SNHLY and CDR2 is FYNNEI. Full variable domain (remainder filled in from reference TRBV2 and TRBJ2-7): EPEVTQTPSHQVTQMGQEVILRCVPISNHLYFYWYRQILGQKVEFLVSFYNNEISEKSEIFDDQFSVERPDGSNFTLKIRSTKLEDSAMYFCASRGGLPYEQYFGPGTRLTVT.

V and J are TRBV28 and TRBJ2-7, with 7 bases that match TRBD2. Germline assignment: CDR1 MDHEN and CDR2 SYDVKM. Trimming at V came to 3 bases and at J to 4 bases, leaving 6 bases not matched to a gene. The CDR3 loop spans 14 amino acids. CDR3 loop: CASSFAAGLYEQYF. The CDR3 region has the DNA TGTGCCAGCAGTTTCGCAGCGGGGTTATACGAGCAGTACTTC.